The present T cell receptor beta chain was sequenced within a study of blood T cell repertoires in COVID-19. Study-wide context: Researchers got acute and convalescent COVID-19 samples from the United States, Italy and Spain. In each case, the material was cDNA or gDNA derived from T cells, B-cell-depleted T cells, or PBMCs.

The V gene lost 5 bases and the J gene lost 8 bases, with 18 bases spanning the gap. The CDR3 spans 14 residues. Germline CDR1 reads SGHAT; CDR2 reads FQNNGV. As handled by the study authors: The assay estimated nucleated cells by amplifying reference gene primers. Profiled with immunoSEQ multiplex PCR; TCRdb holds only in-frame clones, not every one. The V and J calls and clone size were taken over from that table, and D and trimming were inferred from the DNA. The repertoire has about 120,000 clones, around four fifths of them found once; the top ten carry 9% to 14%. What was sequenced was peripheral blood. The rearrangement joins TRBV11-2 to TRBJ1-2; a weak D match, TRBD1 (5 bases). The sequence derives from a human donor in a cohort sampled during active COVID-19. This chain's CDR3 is CASSEEGEVGGYTF. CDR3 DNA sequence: TGTGCCAGCAGCGAGGAAGGGGAGGTAGGGGGCTACACCTTC.